The text below deals with one T cell receptor (delta chain). This may be a read error, as it is one base from a much larger clone. This sample includes further DNA sequences coding for the same CDR3. TCRdb re-analyzed the RT-PCR reads via CATT. The sample records 13,000 to 15,000 delta-chain clones, roughly 29% being singletons. Per germline, CDR1 GEAIGNYY and CDR2 EKD. Trimming pared 0 bases from V and 3 bases from J, leaving 7 bases between. The length of the CDR3 is 14 residues. These data are taken from a study of gamma-delta T cells after stem cell transplantation. This clonotype was sampled from a human donor. It is not recorded whose cells these are; they may come from a transplant donor. Specimen: gamma-delta T cells. V gene TRDV2 combines with J gene TRDJ2, with D possibly being TRDD3 (5 bases). As DNA, the CDR3 is TGTGCCTGTGACACCTGGGGTATGACAGCACAACTCTTCTTT. This sequence encodes CACDTWGMTAQLFF.